Listed below are T cell receptor beta chains from one sample, sequenced in a study of OX40 agonist ivuxolimab in advanced cancers. The table came from immunoSEQ multiplex PCR; TCRdb's copy has only in-frame clones and leaves some out. The table includes approximately 49,000 clones, 81% detected once. The sample in question was CD4+ or CD8+ T cells sorted from blood, obtained in a trial of the OX40 agonist ivuxolimab. The source is an adult with an advanced solid tumor such as melanoma, head and neck, liver or kidney cancer. Each CDR3 is given with its conserved first and last residue. A D gene is named only where the DNA matches it firmly. Expanded clones get a size class; other rows say once, few or many, or leave the size out.

CDR3nt	CDR3aa	v_gene	abundance	d_gene	j_gene
TGTGCCAGCAGCACCCCGACGGGAACTATGAACACTGAAGCTTTCTTT	CASSTPTGTMNTEAFF	TRBV11-2	-	-	TRBJ1-1
TGTGCCAGCAGCTCTAGCGGGGTCTCCTACAATGAGCAGTTCTTC	CASSSSGVSYNEQFF	TRBV7-6	-	TRBD2	TRBJ2-1
TGTGCCAGCAGTACCGGACAGGGCAGGAACGGGGAGCTGTTTTTT	CASSTGQGRNGELFF	TRBV28	-	TRBD1	TRBJ2-2
TGTGCCAGCAGCGCAGGTGACTACTATGGCTACACCTTC	CASSAGDYYGYTF	TRBV7-8	-	-	TRBJ1-2
TGTGCCAGCAGCTTCGGGACGTCGGCCTACGAGCAGTACTTC	CASSFGTSAYEQYF	TRBV11-2	-	-	TRBJ2-7
TGTGCCAGCAGTTCCCGGACTAGCGGGATTGGGGAGCTGTTTTTT	CASSSRTSGIGELFF	TRBV6-5	-	TRBD2	TRBJ2-2
TGTGCCAGCAGCTTAGGAGGCTACGGAAACACCATATATTTT	CASSLGGYGNTIYF	TRBV11-3	-	-	TRBJ1-3
TGCGCCAGCAGCCCTCGGACAACCCCGGGAGAGCAGTACTTC	CASSPRTTPGEQYF	TRBV4-3	-	-	TRBJ2-7
TGTGCCAGCAGCGTAGGGACTAGCGGGGGATACGAGCAGTTCTTC	CASSVGTSGGYEQFF	TRBV9	-	TRBD2	TRBJ2-1
TGTGCCAGCAGCTTGGGTTCTGAAGCTTTCTTT	CASSLGSEAFF	TRBV5-4	-	-	TRBJ1-1
TGTGCCAGCAGCTTGGCAATGGCGGGGATCACAGATACGCAGTATTTT	CASSLAMAGITDTQYF	TRBV5-5	-	-	TRBJ2-3
TGCGCCAGCAGCAGGGACCTCTCTGGGGCCAACGTCCTGACTTTC	CASSRDLSGANVLTF	TRBV10-1	-	-	TRBJ2-6
TGTGCCAGCAGTTCTACTAGTGACGGTACGCAGTATTTT	CASSSTSDGTQYF	TRBV28	-	-	TRBJ2-3
TGTGCCACCAGCCCCCGACGGAGTCAGGACATTCAGTACTTC	CATSPRRSQDIQYF	TRBV15	-	-	TRBJ2-4
TGTGCCAGCACCACCGGGACAGATAATGAAAAACTGTTTTTT	CASTTGTDNEKLFF	TRBV27	-	TRBD1	TRBJ1-4
TGTGCCAGCAGTTACGGGATATCCTACAATGAGCAGTTCTTC	CASSYGISYNEQFF	TRBV6-5	medium-sized	-	TRBJ2-1